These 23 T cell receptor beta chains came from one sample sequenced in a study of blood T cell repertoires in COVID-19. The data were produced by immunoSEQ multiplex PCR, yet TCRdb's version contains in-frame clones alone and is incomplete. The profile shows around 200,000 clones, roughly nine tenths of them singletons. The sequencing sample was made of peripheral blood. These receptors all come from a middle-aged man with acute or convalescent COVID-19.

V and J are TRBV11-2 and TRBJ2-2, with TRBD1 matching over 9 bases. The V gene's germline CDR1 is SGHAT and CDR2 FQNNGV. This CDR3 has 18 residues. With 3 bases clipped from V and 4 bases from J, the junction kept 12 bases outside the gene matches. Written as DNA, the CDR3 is TGTGCCAGCAGCTTTGCGCCCGGGACAGGGTATGGCACCGGGGAGCTGTTTTTT. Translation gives CASSFAPGTGYGTGELFF.

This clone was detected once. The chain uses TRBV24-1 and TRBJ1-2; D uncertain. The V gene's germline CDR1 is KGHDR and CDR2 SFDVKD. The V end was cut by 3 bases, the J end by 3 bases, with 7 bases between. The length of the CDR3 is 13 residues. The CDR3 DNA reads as TGTGCCACCAGTGATCGGACTTACTATGGCTACACCTTC. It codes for CATSDRTYYGYTF.

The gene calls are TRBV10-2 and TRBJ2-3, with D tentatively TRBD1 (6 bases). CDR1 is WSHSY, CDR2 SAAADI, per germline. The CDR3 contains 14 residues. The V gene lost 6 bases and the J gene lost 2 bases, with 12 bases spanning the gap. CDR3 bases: TGCGCCAGCAGGCCCCGGACAGACACAGATACGCAGTATTTT. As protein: CASRPRTDTDTQYF.

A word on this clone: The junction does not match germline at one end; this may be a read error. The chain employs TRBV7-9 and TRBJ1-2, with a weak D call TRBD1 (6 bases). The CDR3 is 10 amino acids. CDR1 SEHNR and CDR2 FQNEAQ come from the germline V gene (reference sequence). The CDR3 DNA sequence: TGTGCCAGCATCAATAGGGGGGGTCCCTTC. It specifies CASINRGGPF.

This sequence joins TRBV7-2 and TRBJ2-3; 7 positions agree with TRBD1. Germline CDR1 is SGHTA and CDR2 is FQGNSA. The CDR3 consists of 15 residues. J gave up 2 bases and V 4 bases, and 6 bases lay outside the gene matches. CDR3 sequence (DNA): TGTGCCAGCAGCTCCCAGGGACAGCTCACAGATACGCAGTATTTT. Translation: CASSSQGQLTDTQYF.

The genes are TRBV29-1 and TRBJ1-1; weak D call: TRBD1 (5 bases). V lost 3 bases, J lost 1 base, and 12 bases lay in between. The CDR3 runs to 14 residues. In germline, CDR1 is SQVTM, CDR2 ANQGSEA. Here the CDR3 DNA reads TGCAGCGTTGATCGATACGGGGGGAACACTGAAGCTTTCTTT. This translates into CSVDRYGGNTEAFF.

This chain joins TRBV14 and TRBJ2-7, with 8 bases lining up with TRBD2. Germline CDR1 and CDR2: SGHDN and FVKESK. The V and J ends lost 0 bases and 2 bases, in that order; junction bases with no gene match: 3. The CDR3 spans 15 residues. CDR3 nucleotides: TGTGCCAGCAGCCAAGAAGCGGGAGTGACCTACGAGCAGTACTTC. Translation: CASSQEAGVTYEQYF.

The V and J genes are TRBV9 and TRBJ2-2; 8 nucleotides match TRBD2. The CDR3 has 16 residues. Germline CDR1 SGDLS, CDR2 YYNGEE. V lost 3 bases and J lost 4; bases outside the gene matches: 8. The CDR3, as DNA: TGTGCCAGCAGCGGACTAGGCGGGGGGAGCACCGGGGAGCTGTTTTTT. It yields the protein CASSGLGGGSTGELFF.

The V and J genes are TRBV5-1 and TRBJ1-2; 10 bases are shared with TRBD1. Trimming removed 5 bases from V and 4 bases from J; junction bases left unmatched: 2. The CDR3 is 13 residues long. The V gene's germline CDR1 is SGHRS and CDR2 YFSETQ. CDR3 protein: CASRTGGIYGYTF. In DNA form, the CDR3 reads TGCGCCAGCAGGACAGGGGGCATCTATGGCTACACCTTC.

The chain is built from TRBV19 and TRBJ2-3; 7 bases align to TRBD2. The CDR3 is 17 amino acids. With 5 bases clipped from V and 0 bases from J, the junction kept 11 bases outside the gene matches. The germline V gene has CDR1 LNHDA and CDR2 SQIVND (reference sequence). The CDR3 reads CASSSGTIRPSTDTQYF. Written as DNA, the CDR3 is TGTGCCAGTAGTTCCGGGACTATAAGACCTAGCACAGATACGCAGTATTTT.

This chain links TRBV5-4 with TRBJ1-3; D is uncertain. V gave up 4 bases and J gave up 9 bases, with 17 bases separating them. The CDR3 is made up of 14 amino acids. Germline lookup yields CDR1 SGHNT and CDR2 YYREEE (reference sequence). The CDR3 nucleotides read TGTGCCAGCAGCCAAAGCCTCCCTGGGAGCACCATATATTTT. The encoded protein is CASSQSLPGSTIYF.

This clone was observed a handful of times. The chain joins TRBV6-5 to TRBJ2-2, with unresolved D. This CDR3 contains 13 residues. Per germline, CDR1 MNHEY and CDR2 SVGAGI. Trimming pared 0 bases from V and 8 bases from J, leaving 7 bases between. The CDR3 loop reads CASSYSGQGELFF. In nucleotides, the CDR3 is TGTGCCAGCAGTTACTCTGGGCAGGGGGAGCTGTTTTTT.

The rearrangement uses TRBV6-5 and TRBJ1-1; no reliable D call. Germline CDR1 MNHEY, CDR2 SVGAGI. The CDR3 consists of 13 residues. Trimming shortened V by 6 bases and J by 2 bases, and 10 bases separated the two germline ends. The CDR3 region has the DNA TGTGCCAGCAGGCGGAGGGCTAACACTGAAGCTTTCTTT. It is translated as CASRRRANTEAFF.

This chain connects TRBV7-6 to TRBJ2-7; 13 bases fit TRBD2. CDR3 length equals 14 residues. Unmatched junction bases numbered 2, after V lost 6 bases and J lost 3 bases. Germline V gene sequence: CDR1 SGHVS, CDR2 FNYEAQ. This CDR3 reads CASRLAGGSYEQYF. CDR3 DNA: TGTGCCAGCAGACTAGCGGGAGGGAGCTACGAGCAGTACTTC.

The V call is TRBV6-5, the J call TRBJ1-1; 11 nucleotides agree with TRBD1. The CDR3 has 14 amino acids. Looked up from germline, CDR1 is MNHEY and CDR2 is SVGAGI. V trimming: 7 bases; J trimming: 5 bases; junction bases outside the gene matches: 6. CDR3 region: CASTWDRGETEAFF. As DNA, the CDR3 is TGTGCCAGCACTTGGGACAGGGGGGAAACTGAAGCTTTCTTT.

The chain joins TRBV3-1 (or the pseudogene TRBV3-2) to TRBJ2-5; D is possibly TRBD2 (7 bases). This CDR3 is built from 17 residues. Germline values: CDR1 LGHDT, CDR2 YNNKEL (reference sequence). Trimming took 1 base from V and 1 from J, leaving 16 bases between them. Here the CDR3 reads CASSQAGRGGSQETQYF. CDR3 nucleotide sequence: TGTGCCAGCAGCCAAGCGGGGAGGGGGGGATCCCAAGAGACCCAGTACTTC.

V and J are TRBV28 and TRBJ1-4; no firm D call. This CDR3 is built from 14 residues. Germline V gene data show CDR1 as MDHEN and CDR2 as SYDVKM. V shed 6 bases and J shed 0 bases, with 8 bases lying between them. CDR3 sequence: CASSLIATNEKLFF. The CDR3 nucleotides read TGTGCCAGCAGCCTTATTGCAACTAATGAAAAACTGTTTTTT.

In DNA form, the CDR3 reads TGTGCCAGCAGTTACTCGAGTAAGCCAGGCGGGTCACCCCTCCACTTT. It codes for CASSYSSKPGGSPLHF. The V gene is TRBV6-5, the J gene TRBJ1-6; D uncertain. This CDR3 spans 16 amino acids. Germline CDR1 is MNHEY and CDR2 is SVGAGI. The V end lost 0 bases, the J end lost 10 bases, and 16 bases lay between the germline ends.

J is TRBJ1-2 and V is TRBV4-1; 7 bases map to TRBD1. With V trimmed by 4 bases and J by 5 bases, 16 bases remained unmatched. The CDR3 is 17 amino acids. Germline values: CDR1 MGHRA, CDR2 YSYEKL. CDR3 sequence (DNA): TGCGCCAGCAGCCGGGACCCCCTTGAGAGGGACAGATATGGCTACACCTTC. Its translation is CASSRDPLERDRYGYTF.

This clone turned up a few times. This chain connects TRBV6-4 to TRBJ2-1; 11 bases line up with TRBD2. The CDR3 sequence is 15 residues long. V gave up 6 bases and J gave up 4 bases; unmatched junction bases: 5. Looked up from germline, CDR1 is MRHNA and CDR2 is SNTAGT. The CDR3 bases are TGTGCCAGCAGAGACACTAGCGGGAGTTACAATGAGCAGTTCTTC. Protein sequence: CASRDTSGSYNEQFF.

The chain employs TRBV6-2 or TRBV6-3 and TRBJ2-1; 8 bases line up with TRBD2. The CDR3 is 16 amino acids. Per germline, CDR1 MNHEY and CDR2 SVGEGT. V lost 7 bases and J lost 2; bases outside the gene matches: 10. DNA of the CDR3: TGTGCCAGCATCCCCACCCCGGGAGGGGCCTACAATGAGCAGTTCTTC. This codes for CASIPTPGGAYNEQFF.

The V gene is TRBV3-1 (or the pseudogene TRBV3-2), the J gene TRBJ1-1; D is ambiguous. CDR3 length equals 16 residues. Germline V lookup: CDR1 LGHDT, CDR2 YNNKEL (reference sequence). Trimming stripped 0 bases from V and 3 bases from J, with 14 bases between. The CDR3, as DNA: TGTGCCAGCAGCCAAGATTACGGGGTCGGGGACACTGAAGCTTTCTTT. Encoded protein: CASSQDYGVGDTEAFF.

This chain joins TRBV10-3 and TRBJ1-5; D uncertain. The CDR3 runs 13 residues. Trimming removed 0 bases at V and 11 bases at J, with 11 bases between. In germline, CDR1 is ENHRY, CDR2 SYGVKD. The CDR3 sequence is CAISESAFYAQHF. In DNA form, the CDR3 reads TGTGCCATCAGTGAGTCAGCCTTTTACGCCCAGCATTTT.